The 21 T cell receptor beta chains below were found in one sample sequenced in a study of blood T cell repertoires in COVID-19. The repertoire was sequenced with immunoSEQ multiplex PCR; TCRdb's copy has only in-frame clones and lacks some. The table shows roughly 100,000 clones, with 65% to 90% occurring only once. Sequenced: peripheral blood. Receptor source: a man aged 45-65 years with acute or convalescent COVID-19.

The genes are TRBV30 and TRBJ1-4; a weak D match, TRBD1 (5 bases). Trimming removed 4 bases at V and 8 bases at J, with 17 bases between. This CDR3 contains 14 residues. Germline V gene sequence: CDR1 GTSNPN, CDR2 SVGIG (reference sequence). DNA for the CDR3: TGTGCCTGGAAAAATCAGGGTCTCCAGGAAAAACTGTTTTTT. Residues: CAWKNQGLQEKLFF. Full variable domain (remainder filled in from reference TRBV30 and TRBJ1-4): SQTIHQWPATLVQPVGSPLSLECTVEGTSNPNLYWYRQAAGRGLQLLFYSVGIGQISSEVPQNLSASRPQDRQFILSSKKLLLSDSGFYLCAWKNQGLQEKLFFGSGTQLSVL.

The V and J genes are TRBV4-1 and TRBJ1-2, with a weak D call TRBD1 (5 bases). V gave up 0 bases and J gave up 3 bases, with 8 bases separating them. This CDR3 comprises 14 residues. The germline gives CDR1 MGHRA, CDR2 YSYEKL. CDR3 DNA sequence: TGCGCCAGCAGCCAAGAACCAGGGTACTATGGCTACACCTTC. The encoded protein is CASSQEPGYYGYTF.

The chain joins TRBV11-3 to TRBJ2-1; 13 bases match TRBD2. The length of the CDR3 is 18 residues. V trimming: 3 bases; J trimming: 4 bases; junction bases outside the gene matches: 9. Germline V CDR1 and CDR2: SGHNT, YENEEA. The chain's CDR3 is CASSFRTSGSNIYNEQFF. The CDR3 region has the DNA TGTGCCAGCAGCTTTAGGACTAGCGGGAGTAATATTTACAATGAGCAGTTCTTC.

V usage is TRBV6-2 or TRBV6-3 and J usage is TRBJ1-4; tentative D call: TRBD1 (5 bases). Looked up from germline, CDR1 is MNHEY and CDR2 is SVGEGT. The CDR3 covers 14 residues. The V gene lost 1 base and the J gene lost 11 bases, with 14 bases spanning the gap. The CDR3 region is CASSYFPTGGKLFF. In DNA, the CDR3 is TGTGCCAGCAGTTACTTCCCGACTGGGGGGAAACTGTTTTTT.

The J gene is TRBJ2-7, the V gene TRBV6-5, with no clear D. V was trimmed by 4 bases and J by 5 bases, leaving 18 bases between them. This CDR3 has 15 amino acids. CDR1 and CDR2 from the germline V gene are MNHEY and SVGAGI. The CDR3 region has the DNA TGTGCCAGCAGTTTCGTCGCCCTGGCGGTTCACGAGCAGTACTTC. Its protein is CASSFVALAVHEQYF.

CDR3 nucleotide sequence: TGCAGCGTTGGGGGCAGGGGTGTCGCTGAAGCTTTCTTT. Its protein product is CSVGGRGVAEAFF. The rearrangement links TRBV29-1 to TRBJ1-1; D might be TRBD1 (6 bases). The germline gives CDR1 SQVTM, CDR2 ANQGSEA. The CDR3 has 13 amino acids. Deletions cut 4 bases from V and 6 bases from J, with 15 bases between.

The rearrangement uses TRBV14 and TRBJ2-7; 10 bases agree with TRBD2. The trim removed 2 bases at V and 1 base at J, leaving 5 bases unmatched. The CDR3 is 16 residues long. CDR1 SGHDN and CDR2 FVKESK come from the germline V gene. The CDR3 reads CASSQWTSGSSYEQYF. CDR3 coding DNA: TGTGCCAGCAGCCAATGGACTAGCGGAAGTTCCTACGAGCAGTACTTC. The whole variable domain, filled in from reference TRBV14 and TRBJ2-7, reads EAGVTQFPSHSVIEKGQTVTLRCDPISGHDNLYWYRRVMGKEIKFLLHFVKESKQDESGMPNNRFLAERTGGTYSTLKVQPAELEDSGVYFCASSQWTSGSSYEQYFGPGTRLTVT.

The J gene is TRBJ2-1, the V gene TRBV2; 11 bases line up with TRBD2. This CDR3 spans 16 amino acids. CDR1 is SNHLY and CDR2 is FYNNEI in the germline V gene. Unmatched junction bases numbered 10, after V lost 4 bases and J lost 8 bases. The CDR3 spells CASSVGALAGVDEQFF. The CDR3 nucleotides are TGTGCCAGCAGTGTCGGGGCACTAGCGGGAGTTGATGAGCAGTTCTTC.

This CDR3 is CASSPGLSDGYTF. For the CDR3, the DNA is TGTGCCAGCTCACCGGGGCTCTCGGATGGCTACACCTTC. V is TRBV18 and J is TRBJ1-2; D might be TRBD1 (5 bases). V was shortened by 3 bases and J by 6 bases, with 11 bases between the two germline ends. The length of the CDR3 is 13 residues. Per the germline V gene, CDR1 is KGHSH and CDR2 is LQKENI.

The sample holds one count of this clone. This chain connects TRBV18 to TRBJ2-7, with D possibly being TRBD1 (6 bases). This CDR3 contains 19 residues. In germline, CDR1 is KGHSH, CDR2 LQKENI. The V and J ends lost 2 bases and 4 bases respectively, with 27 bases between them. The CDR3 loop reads CASSPDERLNREVGYEQYF. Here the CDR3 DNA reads TGTGCCAGCTCACCAGATGAGAGACTAAACAGGGAAGTCGGATACGAGCAGTACTTC.

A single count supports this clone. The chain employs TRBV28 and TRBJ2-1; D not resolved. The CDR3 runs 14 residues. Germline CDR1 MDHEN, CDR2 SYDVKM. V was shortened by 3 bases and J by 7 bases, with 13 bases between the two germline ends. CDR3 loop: CASSLPSRANEQFF. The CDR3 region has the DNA TGTGCCAGCAGTTTGCCGAGCCGAGCGAATGAGCAGTTCTTC. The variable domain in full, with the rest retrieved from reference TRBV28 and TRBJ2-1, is DVKVTQSSRYLVKRTGEKVFLECVQDMDHENMFWYRQDPGLGLRLIYFSYDVKMKEKGDIPEGYSVSREKKERFSLILESASTNQTSMYLCASSLPSRANEQFFGPGTRLTVL.

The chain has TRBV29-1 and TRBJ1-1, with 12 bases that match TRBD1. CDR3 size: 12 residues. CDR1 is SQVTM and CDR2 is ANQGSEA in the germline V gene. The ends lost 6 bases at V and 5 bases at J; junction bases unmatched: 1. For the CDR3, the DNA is TGCAGCGTGGGACAGGGGGCGACTGAAGCTTTCTTT. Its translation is CSVGQGATEAFF.

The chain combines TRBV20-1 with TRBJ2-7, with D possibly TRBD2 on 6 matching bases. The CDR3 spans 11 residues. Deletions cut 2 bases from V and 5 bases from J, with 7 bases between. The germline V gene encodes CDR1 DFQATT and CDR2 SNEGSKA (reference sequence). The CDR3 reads CSARLANEQYF. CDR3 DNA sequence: TGCAGTGCTAGACTAGCGAACGAGCAGTACTTC.

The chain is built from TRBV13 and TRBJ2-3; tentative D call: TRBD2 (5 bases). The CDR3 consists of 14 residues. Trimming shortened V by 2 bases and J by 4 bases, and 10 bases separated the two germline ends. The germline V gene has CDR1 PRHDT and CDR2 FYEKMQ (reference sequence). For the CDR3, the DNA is TGTGCCAGCAGCTTAATGCCTAGCCCAGATACGCAGTATTTT. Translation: CASSLMPSPDTQYF.

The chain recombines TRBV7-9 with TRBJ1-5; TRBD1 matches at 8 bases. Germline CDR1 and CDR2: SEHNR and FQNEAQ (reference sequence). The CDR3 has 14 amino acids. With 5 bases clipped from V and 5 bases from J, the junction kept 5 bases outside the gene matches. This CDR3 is CASSRGQGYQPQHF. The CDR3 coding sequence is TGTGCCAGCAGCCGCGGACAGGGCTATCAGCCCCAGCATTTT. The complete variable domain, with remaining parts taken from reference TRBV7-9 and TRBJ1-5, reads DTGVSQNPRHKITKRGQNVTFRCDPISEHNRLYWYRQTLGQGPEFLTYFQNEAQLEKSRLLSDRFSAERPKGSFSTLEIQRTEQGDSAMYLCASSRGQGYQPQHFGDGTRLSIL.

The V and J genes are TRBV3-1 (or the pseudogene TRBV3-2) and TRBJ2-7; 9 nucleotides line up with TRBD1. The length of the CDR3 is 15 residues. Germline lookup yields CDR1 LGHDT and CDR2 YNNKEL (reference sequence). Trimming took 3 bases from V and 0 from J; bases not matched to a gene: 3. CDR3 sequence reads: CASSHRGQGSYEQYF. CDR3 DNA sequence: TGTGCCAGCAGCCATCGGGGACAGGGCTCCTACGAGCAGTACTTC.

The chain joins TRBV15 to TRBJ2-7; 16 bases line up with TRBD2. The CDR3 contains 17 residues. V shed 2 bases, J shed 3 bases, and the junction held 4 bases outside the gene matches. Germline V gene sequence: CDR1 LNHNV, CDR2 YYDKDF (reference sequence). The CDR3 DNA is TGTGCCACCAGCAGATCGGGACTAGCGGGAGGGGACTACGAGCAGTACTTC. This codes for CATSRSGLAGGDYEQYF.

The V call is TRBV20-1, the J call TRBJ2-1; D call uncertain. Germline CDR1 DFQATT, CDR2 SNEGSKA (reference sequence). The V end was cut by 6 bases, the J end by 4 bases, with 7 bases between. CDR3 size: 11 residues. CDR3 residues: CSAYQYNEQFF. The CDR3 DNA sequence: TGCAGTGCCTACCAATACAATGAGCAGTTCTTC.

The CDR3 spells CSASGGVGELFF. The CDR3 bases are TGCAGTGCTAGTGGCGGGGTCGGGGAGCTGTTTTTT. V and J are TRBV20-1 and TRBJ2-2, with D possibly TRBD2 on 6 matching bases. The CDR3 totals 12 residues. V lost 3 bases and J lost 7, with 9 bases in between. The germline V gene encodes CDR1 DFQATT and CDR2 SNEGSKA (reference sequence).

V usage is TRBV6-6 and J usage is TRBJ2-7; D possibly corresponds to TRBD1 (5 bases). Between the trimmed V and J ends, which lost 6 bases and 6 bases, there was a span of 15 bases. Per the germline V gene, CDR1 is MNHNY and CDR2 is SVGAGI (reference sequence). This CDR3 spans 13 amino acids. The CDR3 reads CASSLTAPGEQYF. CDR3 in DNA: TGTGCCAGCAGCTTGACAGCTCCCGGCGAGCAGTACTTC.

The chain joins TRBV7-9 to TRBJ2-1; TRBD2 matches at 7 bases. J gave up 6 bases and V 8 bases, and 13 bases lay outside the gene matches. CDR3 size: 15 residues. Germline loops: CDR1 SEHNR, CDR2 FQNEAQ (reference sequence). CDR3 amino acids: CASLRREKGGNEQFF. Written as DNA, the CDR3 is TGTGCCAGCTTAAGGCGGGAGAAAGGTGGCAATGAGCAGTTCTTC.